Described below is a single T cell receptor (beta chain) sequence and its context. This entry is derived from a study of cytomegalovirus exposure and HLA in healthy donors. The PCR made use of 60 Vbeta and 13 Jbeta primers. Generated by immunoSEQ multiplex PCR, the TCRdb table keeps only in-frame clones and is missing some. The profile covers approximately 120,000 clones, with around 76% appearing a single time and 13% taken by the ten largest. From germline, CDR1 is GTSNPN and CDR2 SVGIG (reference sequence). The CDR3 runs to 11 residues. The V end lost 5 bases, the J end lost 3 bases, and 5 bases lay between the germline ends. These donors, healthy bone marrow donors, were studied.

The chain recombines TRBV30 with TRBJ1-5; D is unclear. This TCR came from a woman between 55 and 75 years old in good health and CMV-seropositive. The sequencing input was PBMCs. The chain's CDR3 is CAWGSNQPQHF. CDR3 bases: TGTGCCTGGGGCTCCAATCAGCCCCAGCATTTT.